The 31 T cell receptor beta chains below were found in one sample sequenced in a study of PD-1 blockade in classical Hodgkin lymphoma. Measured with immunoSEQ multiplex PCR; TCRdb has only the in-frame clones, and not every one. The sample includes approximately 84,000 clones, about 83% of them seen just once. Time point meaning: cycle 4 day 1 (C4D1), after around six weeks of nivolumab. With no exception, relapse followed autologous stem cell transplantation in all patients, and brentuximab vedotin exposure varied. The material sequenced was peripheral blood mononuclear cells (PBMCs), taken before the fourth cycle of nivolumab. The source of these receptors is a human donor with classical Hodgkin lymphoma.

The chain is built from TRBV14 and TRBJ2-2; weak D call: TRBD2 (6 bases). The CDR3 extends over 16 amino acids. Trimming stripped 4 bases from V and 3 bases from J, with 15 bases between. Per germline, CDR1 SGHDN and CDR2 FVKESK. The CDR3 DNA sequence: TGTGCCAGCAGCCGCACTGCGGCGGGACACACCGGGGAGCTGTTTTTT. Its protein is CASSRTAAGHTGELFF.

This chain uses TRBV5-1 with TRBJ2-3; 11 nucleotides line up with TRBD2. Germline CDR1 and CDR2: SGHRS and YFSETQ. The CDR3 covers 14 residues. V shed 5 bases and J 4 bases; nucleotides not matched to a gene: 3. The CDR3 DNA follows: TGCGCCAGCAGTGAACTAGCGGGGGCAGATACGCAGTATTTT. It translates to CASSELAGADTQYF.

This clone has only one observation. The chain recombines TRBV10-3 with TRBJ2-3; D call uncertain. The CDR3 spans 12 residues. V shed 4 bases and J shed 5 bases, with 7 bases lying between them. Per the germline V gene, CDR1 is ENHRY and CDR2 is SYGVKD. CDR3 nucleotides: TGTGCCATCAGTGGGTCCCAAGATACGCAGTATTTT. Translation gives CAISGSQDTQYF.

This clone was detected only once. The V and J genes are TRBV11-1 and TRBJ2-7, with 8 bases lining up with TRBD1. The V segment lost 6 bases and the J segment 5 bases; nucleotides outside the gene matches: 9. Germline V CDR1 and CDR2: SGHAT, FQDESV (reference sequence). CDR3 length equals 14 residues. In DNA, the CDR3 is TGTGCCAGCAGGCCTCGGGACAGGACCCACGAGCAGTACTTC. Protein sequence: CASRPRDRTHEQYF.

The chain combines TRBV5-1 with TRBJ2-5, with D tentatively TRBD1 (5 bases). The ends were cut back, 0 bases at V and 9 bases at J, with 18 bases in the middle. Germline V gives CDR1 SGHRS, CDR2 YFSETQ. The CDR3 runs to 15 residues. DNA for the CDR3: TGCGCCAGCAGCTTGGGTCCAGGGCGAGAGATGGCCCAGTACTTC. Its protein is CASSLGPGREMAQYF.

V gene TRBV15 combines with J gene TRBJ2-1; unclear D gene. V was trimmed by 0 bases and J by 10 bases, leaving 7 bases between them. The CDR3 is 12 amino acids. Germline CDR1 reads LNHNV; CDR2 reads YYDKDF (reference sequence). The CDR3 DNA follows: TGTGCCACCAGCAGAGATAATTTGGAGCAGTTCTTC. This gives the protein CATSRDNLEQFF.

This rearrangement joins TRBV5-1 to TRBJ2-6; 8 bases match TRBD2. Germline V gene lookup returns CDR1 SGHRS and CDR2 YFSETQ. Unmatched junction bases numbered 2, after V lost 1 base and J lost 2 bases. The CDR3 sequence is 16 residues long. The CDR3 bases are TGCGCCAGCAGCTTGAACGGGAGGGCTGGGGCCAACGTCCTGACTTTC. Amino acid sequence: CASSLNGRAGANVLTF.

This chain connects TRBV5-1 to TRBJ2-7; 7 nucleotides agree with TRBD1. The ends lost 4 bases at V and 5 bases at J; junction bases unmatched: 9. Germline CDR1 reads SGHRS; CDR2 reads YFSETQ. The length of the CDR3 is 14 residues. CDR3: CASSRDRVPDEQYF. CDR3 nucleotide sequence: TGCGCCAGCAGCCGAGACAGGGTTCCTGACGAGCAGTACTTC.

The CDR3 coding sequence is TGTGCCAGTAGTAATCGACAAAGGGGGCTCTCCAATGAGCAGTTCTTC. Translation gives CASSNRQRGLSNEQFF. The chain joins TRBV19 to TRBJ2-1, with 7 bases aligning to TRBD1. The CDR3 covers 16 residues. Trimming cost V 4 bases and J 6 bases; bases outside gene matches: 12. CDR1 and CDR2 (germline): LNHDA, SQIVND (reference sequence). Full variable domain (rest looked up from reference TRBV19 and TRBJ2-1): DGGITQSPKYLFRKEGQNVTLSCEQNLNHDAMYWYRQDPGQGLRLIYYSQIVNDFQKGDIAEGYSVSREKKESFPLTVTSAQKNPTAFYLCASSNRQRGLSNEQFFGPGTRLTVL.

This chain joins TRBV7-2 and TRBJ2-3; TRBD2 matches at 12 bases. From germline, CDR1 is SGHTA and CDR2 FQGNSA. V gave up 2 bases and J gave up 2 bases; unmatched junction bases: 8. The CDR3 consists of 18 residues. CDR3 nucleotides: TGTGCCAGCAGCTTAAGGCCCCTAGCGGGAGGGATCACAGATACGCAGTATTTT. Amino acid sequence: CASSLRPLAGGITDTQYF.

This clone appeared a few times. The chain's CDR3 is CASSPSLPEQFF. As DNA, the CDR3 is TGTGCCAGCAGTCCTTCCCTGCCGGAGCAGTTCTTC. V gene TRBV28 combines with J gene TRBJ2-1; D gene unclear. The CDR3 contains 12 residues. The V gene lost 5 bases and the J gene lost 10 bases, with 12 bases spanning the gap. Germline lookup yields CDR1 MDHEN and CDR2 SYDVKM. The full variable domain, rest sourced from reference TRBV28 and TRBJ2-1, is DVKVTQSSRYLVKRTGEKVFLECVQDMDHENMFWYRQDPGLGLRLIYFSYDVKMKEKGDIPEGYSVSREKKERFSLILESASTNQTSMYLCASSPSLPEQFFGPGTRLTVL.

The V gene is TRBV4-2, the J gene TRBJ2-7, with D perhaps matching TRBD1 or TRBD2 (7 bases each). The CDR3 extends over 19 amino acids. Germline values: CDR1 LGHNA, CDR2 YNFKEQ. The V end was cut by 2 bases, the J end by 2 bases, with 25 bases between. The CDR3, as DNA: TGTGCCAGCAGCCAACCGGACCTCGGGGGGACAGACGAGACCTACGAGCAGTACTTC. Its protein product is CASSQPDLGGTDETYEQYF.

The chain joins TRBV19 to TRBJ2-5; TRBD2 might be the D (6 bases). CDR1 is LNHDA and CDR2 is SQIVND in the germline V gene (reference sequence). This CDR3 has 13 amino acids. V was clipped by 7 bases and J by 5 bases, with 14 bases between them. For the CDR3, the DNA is TGTGCCAGTAAAGGGCGGGGCGTGGAGACCCAGTACTTC. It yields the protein CASKGRGVETQYF. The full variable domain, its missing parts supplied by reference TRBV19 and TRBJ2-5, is DGGITQSPKYLFRKEGQNVTLSCEQNLNHDAMYWYRQDPGQGLRLIYYSQIVNDFQKGDIAEGYSVSREKKESFPLTVTSAQKNPTAFYLCASKGRGVETQYFGPGTRLLVL.

In nucleotides, the CDR3 is TGTGCCAGCAGTTTAATAGGGACAGGGGATGGCTACACCTTC. This gives the protein CASSLIGTGDGYTF. The V and J genes are TRBV27 and TRBJ1-2; 10 bases fit TRBD1. The CDR3 runs to 14 residues. J lost 6 bases, V lost 2 bases, and 3 bases had no gene match. In germline, CDR1 is MNHEY, CDR2 SMNVEV (reference sequence).

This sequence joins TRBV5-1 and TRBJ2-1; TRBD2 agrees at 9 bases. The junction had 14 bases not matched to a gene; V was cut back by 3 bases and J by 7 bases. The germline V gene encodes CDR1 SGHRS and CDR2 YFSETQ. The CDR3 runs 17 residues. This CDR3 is CASSWGFRAGGRNEQFF. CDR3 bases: TGCGCCAGCAGCTGGGGCTTTCGAGCGGGAGGAAGGAATGAGCAGTTCTTC.

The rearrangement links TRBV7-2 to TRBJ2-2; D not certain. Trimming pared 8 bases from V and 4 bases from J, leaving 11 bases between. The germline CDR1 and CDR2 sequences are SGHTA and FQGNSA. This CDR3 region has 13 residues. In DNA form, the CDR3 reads TGTGCCAGCGGCGCTTTTGGCACCGGGGAGCTGTTTTTT. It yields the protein CASGAFGTGELFF.

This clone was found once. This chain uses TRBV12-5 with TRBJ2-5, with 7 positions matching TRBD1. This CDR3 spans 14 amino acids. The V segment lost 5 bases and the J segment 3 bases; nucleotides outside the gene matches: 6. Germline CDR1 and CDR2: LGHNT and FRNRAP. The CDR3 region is CASGPQQGKETQYF. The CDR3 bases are TGTGCTAGTGGTCCCCAACAGGGGAAAGAGACCCAGTACTTC.

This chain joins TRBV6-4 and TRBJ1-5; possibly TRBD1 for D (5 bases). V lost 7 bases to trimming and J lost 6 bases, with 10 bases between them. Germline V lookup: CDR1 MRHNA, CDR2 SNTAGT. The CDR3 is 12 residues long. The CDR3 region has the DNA TGTGCCAGCATCCAGGGTTTTCAGCCCCAGCATTTT. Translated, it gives CASIQGFQPQHF.

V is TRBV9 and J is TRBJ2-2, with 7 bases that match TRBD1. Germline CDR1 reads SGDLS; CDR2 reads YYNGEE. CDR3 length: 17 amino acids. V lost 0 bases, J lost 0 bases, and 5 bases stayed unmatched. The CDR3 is CASSVGWQGANTGELFF. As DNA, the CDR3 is TGTGCCAGCAGCGTAGGGTGGCAGGGGGCGAACACCGGGGAGCTGTTTTTT.

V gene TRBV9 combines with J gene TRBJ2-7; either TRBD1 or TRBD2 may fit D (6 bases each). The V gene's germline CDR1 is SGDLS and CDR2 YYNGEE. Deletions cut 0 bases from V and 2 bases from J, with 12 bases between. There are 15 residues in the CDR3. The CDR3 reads CASSVEGGGPYEQYF. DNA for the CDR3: TGTGCCAGCAGCGTAGAAGGTGGGGGGCCCTACGAGCAGTACTTC.

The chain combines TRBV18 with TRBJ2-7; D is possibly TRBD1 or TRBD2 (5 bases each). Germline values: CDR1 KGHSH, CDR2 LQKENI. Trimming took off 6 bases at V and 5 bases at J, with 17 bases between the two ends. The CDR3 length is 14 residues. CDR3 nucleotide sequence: TGTGCCAGCTCTTCCGGGACCGGGTCGGACGAGCAGTACTTC. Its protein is CASSSGTGSDEQYF.

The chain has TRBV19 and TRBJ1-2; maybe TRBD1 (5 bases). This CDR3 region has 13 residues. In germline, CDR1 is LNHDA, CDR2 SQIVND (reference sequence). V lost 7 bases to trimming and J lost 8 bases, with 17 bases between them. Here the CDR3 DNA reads TGTGCCAGTACCGCGACAGAGGCTGGGGGCTACACCTTC. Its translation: CASTATEAGGYTF.

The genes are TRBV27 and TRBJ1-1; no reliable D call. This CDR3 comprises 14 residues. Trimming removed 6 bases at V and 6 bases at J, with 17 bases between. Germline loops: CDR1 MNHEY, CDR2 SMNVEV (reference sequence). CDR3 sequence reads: CASRVGLDVPEAFF. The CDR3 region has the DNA TGTGCCAGCAGAGTAGGGTTGGACGTCCCTGAAGCTTTCTTT.

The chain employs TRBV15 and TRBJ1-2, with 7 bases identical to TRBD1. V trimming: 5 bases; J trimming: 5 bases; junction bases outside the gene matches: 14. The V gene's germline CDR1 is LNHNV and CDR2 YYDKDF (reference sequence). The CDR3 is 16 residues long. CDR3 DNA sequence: TGTGCCACCAGCCCCCCCGGGGACAGAAGACTTTATGGCTACACCTTC. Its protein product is CATSPPGDRRLYGYTF.

In DNA form, the CDR3 reads TGTGCCAGCAGTGAAGGGGCGGCGTTTTACTATGGCTACACCTTC. Translated: CASSEGAAFYYGYTF. The chain joins TRBV6-1 to TRBJ1-2; D uncertain. The length of the CDR3 is 15 residues. The germline V gene has CDR1 MNHNS and CDR2 SASEGT. Trimming removed 1 base from V and 3 bases from J, with 12 bases in between.

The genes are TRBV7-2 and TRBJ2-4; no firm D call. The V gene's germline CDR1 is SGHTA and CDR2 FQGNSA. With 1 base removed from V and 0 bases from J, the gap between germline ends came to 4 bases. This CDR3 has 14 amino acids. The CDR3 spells CASSLDLAKNIQYF. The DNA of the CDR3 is TGTGCCAGCAGCTTAGACCTAGCCAAAAACATTCAGTACTTC.

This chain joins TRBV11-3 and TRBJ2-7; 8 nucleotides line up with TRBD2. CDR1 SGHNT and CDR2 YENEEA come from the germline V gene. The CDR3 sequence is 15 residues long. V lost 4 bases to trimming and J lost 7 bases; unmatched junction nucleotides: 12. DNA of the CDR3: TGTGCCAGCAGCTCCGGGAGCGGGGGACTCGAAGAGCAGTACTTC. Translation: CASSSGSGGLEEQYF.

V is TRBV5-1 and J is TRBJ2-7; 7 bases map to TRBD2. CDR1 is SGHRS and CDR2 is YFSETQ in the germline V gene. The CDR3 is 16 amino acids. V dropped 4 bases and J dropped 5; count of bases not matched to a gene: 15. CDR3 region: CASSPSQVGGYHEQYF. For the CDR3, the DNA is TGCGCCAGCAGCCCCAGCCAGGTGGGGGGGTACCACGAGCAGTACTTC.

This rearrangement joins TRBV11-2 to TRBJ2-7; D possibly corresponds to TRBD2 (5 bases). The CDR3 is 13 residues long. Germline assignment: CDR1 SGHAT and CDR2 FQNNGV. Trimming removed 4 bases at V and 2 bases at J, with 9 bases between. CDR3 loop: CASSSGLAYEQYF. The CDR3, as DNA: TGTGCCAGCAGCTCCGGACTGGCCTACGAGCAGTACTTC.

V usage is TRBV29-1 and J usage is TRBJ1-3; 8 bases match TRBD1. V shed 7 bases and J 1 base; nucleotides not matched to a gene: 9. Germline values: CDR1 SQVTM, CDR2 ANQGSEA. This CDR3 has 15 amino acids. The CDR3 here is CSGSTGAGSGNTIYF. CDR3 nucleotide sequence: TGCAGCGGATCGACAGGGGCAGGTTCTGGAAACACCATATATTTT.

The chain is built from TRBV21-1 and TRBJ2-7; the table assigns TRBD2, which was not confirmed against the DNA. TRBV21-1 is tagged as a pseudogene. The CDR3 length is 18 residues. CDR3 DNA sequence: TGTGCCAGCCACGGACTGGGGAGGAGGCGCGGGCAAACCTACGAGCAGTACTTC. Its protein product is CASHGLGRRRGQTYEQYF.